Listed here is a single TCR beta chain. The V and J ends lost 3 bases and 3 bases respectively, with 9 bases between them. The CDR3 spans 13 residues. The data are from a study of early T cells in non-severe SARS-CoV-2 infection. The protocol attached unique molecular identifiers to individual cDNA molecules. TCRdb fed the 5' RACE reads into MiXCR, producing one record per CDR3 protein. Altogether 100,000 to 150,000 distinct CDR3 sequences are present, under 15% being singletons, with the ten largest covering around a fifth. This receptor was taken from an adult who was a healthcare worker with PCR-confirmed SARS-CoV-2 infection or an uninfected control (not recorded which). The chain employs TRBV12-3 or TRBV12-4 and TRBJ2-7, with no clear D. The sample comprised whole blood. CDR3 sequence: CASSLDQLYEQYF. The CDR3 region has the DNA TGTGCCAGCAGTTTGGACCAACTCTACGAGCAGTACTTC.